This T cell receptor (beta chain) was sequenced in a study of long-term antiretroviral therapy in people with HIV. Points from the study as a whole: Repertoire composition at all time points was dominated by clones that had expanded before ART. Missing from the dataset were any data on ART adherence, viral resistance or therapy changes.

Of note for this clone: As yet, its antigen is unknown.

Survey level was the resolution at which the v3.0 immunoSEQ assay ran. Clones were read by immunoSEQ multiplex PCR, and TCRdb kept only the in-frame ones, dropping some. The table records about 22,000 clones, just under 85% of them present only once. Treated in the United States were all of the participants with HIV. The CDR3 has 14 residues. Between the trimmed V and J ends, which lost 5 bases and 0 bases, there was a span of 10 bases. The germline V gene encodes CDR1 SGHAT and CDR2 FQDESV (reference sequence). This rearrangement joins TRBV11-1 to TRBJ1-1; no clear D gene. The sequence was collected from a young man with HIV. The sample consisted of unsorted PBMCs, taken approximately 4 years after starting antiretroviral therapy. The CDR3 nucleotides read TGTGCCAGCAGCCAAGACATGATGAACACTGAAGCTTTCTTT. This sequence encodes CASSQDMMNTEAFF. The full variable domain, rest sourced from reference TRBV11-1 and TRBJ1-1, is EAEVAQSPRYKITEKSQAVAFWCDPISGHATLYWYRQILGQGPELLVQFQDESVVDDSQLPKDRFSAERLKGVDSTLKIQPAELGDSAMYLCASSQDMMNTEAFFGQGTRLTVV.